Below, 24 T cell receptor beta chains from the same sample are listed, as sequenced in a study of T cell repertoires in cytomegalovirus infection. From the reads, TCRdb called clonotypes with MiXCR, one entry per CDR3 protein. The table lists around 440,000 distinct CDR3 sequences, roughly 10% of them singletons, with 9.5% to 13% in the top ten. The sample comprised PBMCs. All receptors come from a human donor in good health (CMV status not recorded). Some clones in this sample may be carry-over from other donors' samples.

This clonotype was picked up many times. The chain joins TRBV12-3 or TRBV12-4 to TRBJ1-5, with D unresolved. V lost 5 bases to trimming and J lost 6 bases, with 20 bases between them. The CDR3 totals 16 residues. CDR3 bases: TGTGCCAGCAGTGGATCGCAGGAGGGTGAGGGTCAGCCCCAGCATTTT. Amino acids: CASSGSQEGEGQPQHF.

This clonotype has a count of ten or more. The chain has TRBV18 and TRBJ2-3; D might be TRBD1 or TRBD2, each matching 5 bases. The CDR3 has 15 amino acids. Germline V gene sequence: CDR1 KGHSH, CDR2 LQKENI. V dropped 4 bases and J dropped 4 bases, with 15 bases sitting between them. The CDR3 sequence: CASSQEAQGADTQYF. As DNA, the CDR3 is TGTGCCAGCTCACAGGAGGCCCAAGGGGCAGATACGCAGTATTTT.

This clonotype appeared many times. The chain couples TRBV7-2 to TRBJ2-5; 7 positions match TRBD2. In germline, CDR1 is SGHTA, CDR2 FQGNSA. V lost 5 bases and J lost 4; bases outside the gene matches: 13. The CDR3 is 16 residues long. The CDR3 nucleotides are TGTGCCAGCAGCGGGGTTCGAGCGGGATCCGGAGAGACCCAGTACTTC. The encoded protein is CASSGVRAGSGETQYF. Using reference TRBV7-2 and TRBJ2-5 for the parts outside the CDR3, the full variable domain is GAGVSQSPSNKVTEKGKDVELRCDPISGHTALYWYRQSLGQGLEFLIYFQGNSAPDKSGLPSDRFSAERTGGSVSTLTIQRTQQEDSAVYLCASSGVRAGSGETQYFGPGTRLLVL.

V gene TRBV12-3 or TRBV12-4 combines with J gene TRBJ1-1; 9 bases are a match to TRBD1. Germline trimming cut 5 bases from V and 2 bases from J; bases unmatched to any gene: 3. There are 14 residues in the CDR3. As DNA, the CDR3 is TGTGCCAGCAGTCGGACAGGGGCCAACACTGAAGCTTTCTTT. Protein: CASSRTGANTEAFF.

This clonotype occurred many times. The chain combines TRBV2 with TRBJ2-7, with no clear D. Trimming took off 7 bases at V and 3 bases at J, with 13 bases between the two ends. CDR1 SNHLY and CDR2 FYNNEI come from the germline V gene. This CDR3 spans 13 amino acids. CDR3 region: CASIEGKGYEQYF. As DNA, the CDR3 is TGTGCCAGCATCGAAGGGAAGGGCTACGAGCAGTACTTC.

The chain combines TRBV19 with TRBJ1-6; a weak D match, TRBD1 (5 bases). The germline V and J ends were trimmed by 3 bases and 10 bases, with 13 bases remaining between them. This CDR3 region has 14 residues. Germline V gene data show CDR1 as LNHDA and CDR2 as SQIVND (reference sequence). CDR3 loop: CASSIRQGASPLHF. Here the CDR3 DNA reads TGTGCCAGTAGTATTCGGCAGGGCGCCTCACCCCTCCACTTT.

This clonotype was counted a few times. V usage is TRBV19 and J usage is TRBJ1-2, with a tentative D call TRBD1 (6 bases). V was pared by 4 bases and J by 10 bases, with 19 bases between. CDR1 is LNHDA, CDR2 SQIVND, per germline (reference sequence). This CDR3 has 14 residues. This CDR3 is CASSRAIGGFVYTF. The DNA for the CDR3 is TGTGCCAGTAGTAGGGCTATAGGGGGATTCGTCTACACCTTC.

The V gene is TRBV5-1, the J gene TRBJ2-5; 10 bases match TRBD2. There are 18 residues in the CDR3. CDR1 SGHRS and CDR2 YFSETQ come from the germline V gene. After removal of 4 bases from V and 5 bases from J, the junction contained 17 bases not matched to a gene. The CDR3 loop reads CASSPWPSASGGGETQYF. The DNA of the CDR3 is TGCGCCAGCAGCCCCTGGCCATCGGCTAGCGGGGGCGGGGAGACCCAGTACTTC.

This clonotype was detected many times. The rearrangement links TRBV7-9 to TRBJ2-7; D remains unclear. This CDR3 is 12 amino acids long. The germline V gene has CDR1 SEHNR and CDR2 FQNEAQ (reference sequence). V gave up 1 base and J gave up 4 bases, with 5 bases separating them. The CDR3 protein is CASSLEKYEQYF. The DNA for the CDR3 is TGTGCCAGCAGCTTAGAGAAATACGAGCAGTACTTC.

The rearrangement joins TRBV24-1 to TRBJ2-1; TRBD2 matches 12 bases. V shed 3 bases, J shed 4 bases, and the junction held 3 bases outside the gene matches. CDR1 KGHDR and CDR2 SFDVKD come from the germline V gene. The CDR3 extends over 16 amino acids. The CDR3 nucleotides are TGTGCCACCAGTGATCCGGGACTAGCGGGTTACAATGAGCAGTTCTTC. This translates into CATSDPGLAGYNEQFF.

This clonotype has just a few counts. The chain carries TRBV6-5 and TRBJ1-4; the D gene is possibly TRBD1 (6 bases). Trimming cost V 8 bases and J 7 bases, with 14 bases left between them. Germline-derived CDR1 and CDR2 are MNHEY and SVGAGI. This CDR3 region has 13 residues. The CDR3 protein is CASQGSPAEKLFF. For the CDR3, the DNA is TGTGCCAGCCAGGGGTCACCGGCTGAAAAACTGTTTTTT.

This clonotype was recorded at least ten times. This chain connects TRBV28 to TRBJ2-6, with 8 bases fitting TRBD1. This CDR3 spans 17 amino acids. The junction had 8 bases not matched to a gene; V was cut back by 2 bases and J by 5 bases. CDR1 is MDHEN, CDR2 SYDVKM, per germline. DNA for the CDR3: TGTGCCAGCAGTTTAGGGACAGGCCGAGATAGGGCCAACGTCCTGACTTTC. Residues: CASSLGTGRDRANVLTF.

This clonotype was recorded at least ten times. The CDR3, as DNA: TGTGCCAGCAGATTCACAGGGGCAGGGGCCAACGTCCTGACTTTC. Protein product: CASRFTGAGANVLTF. The genes are TRBV12-3 or TRBV12-4 and TRBJ2-6, with 7 bases matching TRBD1. CDR3 size: 15 residues. The V gene end was trimmed by 6 bases and the J gene end by 4 bases; junction bases not matched to a gene: 6.

This clonotype was found a few times. The genes are TRBV6-6 and TRBJ2-1; 8 nucleotides agree with TRBD2. Trimming took 6 bases from V and 2 from J; bases not matched to a gene: 9. Per the germline V gene, CDR1 is MNHNY and CDR2 is SVGAGI (reference sequence). CDR3 size: 16 residues. The DNA of the CDR3 is TGTGCCAGCAGGGCCCGACTTAGCGGGGCCTACAATGAGCAGTTCTTC. Amino acids: CASRARLSGAYNEQFF.

This rearrangement joins TRBV20-1 to TRBJ2-7; either TRBD1 or TRBD2 may fit D (5 bases each). Per the germline V gene, CDR1 is DFQATT and CDR2 is SNEGSKA (reference sequence). The CDR3 covers 14 residues. V lost 0 bases and J 2 bases, leaving 11 bases between the germline ends. CDR3 loop: CSARDPGRAYEQYF. The DNA of the CDR3 is TGCAGTGCTAGAGATCCGGGGCGAGCCTACGAGCAGTACTTC.

This clonotype was picked up many times. The CDR3 region has the DNA TGTGCCAGCAGCCCAAGACAGGGGATGTACACTGAAGCTTTCTTT. This codes for CASSPRQGMYTEAFF. The chain is built from TRBV7-2 and TRBJ1-1; 8 bases map to TRBD1. V trimming: 5 bases; J trimming: 3 bases; junction bases outside the gene matches: 8. The germline V gene has CDR1 SGHTA and CDR2 FQGNSA. This CDR3 has 15 residues.

This clonotype was counted ten times or more. The V call is TRBV10-3, the J call TRBJ1-3, with 8 bases lining up with TRBD1. Germline-derived CDR1 and CDR2 are ENHRY and SYGVKD. V was clipped by 6 bases and J by 0 bases; unmatched bases: 4. This CDR3 has 15 amino acids. The CDR3 sequence: CAIRGQETSGNTIYF. CDR3 coding DNA: TGTGCCATCAGGGGACAGGAGACCTCTGGAAACACCATATATTTT.

This clonotype was seen a handful of times. The rearrangement links TRBV10-3 to TRBJ2-5; D may match TRBD1 or TRBD2 (5 bases each). The CDR3 length is 18 residues. Germline loops: CDR1 ENHRY, CDR2 SYGVKD. Trimming removed 0 bases at V and 5 bases at J, with 22 bases between. The CDR3 DNA reads TGTGCCATCAGTGAGTCGGGGCCCGGGAAAGGGCCGAGGGAGACCCAGTACTTC. This sequence encodes CAISESGPGKGPRETQYF.

V usage is TRBV15 and J usage is TRBJ2-7; D ambiguous. V shed 0 bases and J shed 11 bases, with 14 bases lying between them. This CDR3 comprises 13 residues. In germline, CDR1 is LNHNV, CDR2 YYDKDF (reference sequence). The CDR3 DNA follows: TGTGCCACCAGCAGAGATAACTTTTTACGGGAGTACTTC. This gives the protein CATSRDNFLREYF.

This clonotype was recorded at least ten times. This chain connects TRBV7-9 to TRBJ2-5; D gene uncertain. Germline loops: CDR1 SEHNR, CDR2 FQNEAQ (reference sequence). This CDR3 has 14 residues. Trimming cost V 8 bases and J 7 bases, with 20 bases left between them. For the CDR3, the DNA is TGTGCCAGCCATACTATTTCGTTTGGCTGGACCCAGTACTTC. This gives the protein CASHTISFGWTQYF.

The sample holds many counts of this clonotype. This chain connects TRBV10-3 to TRBJ1-1; D is unclear. Trimming stripped 7 bases from V and 4 bases from J, with 13 bases between. Looked up from germline, CDR1 is ENHRY and CDR2 is SYGVKD. This CDR3 is built from 13 residues. CDR3 in DNA: TGTGCCATCAAACTCCACGAGGGCACTGAAGCTTTCTTT. It encodes CAIKLHEGTEAFF.

This clonotype was counted between two and nine times. The V and J genes are TRBV29-1 and TRBJ1-5; D might be TRBD1 (5 bases). The germline gives CDR1 SQVTM, CDR2 ANQGSEA. There are 14 residues in the CDR3. Trimming took off 3 bases at V and 5 bases at J, with 14 bases between the two ends. CDR3 coding DNA: TGCAGCGTTGAGGGCATTGGGGGGGATCAGCCCCAGCATTTT. Translation gives CSVEGIGGDQPQHF.

This clonotype was counted ten times or more. V is TRBV7-6 and J is TRBJ2-1; D not resolved. Trimming cost V 1 base and J 5 bases, with 9 bases left between them. CDR3 length: 14 residues. Germline lookup yields CDR1 SGHVS and CDR2 FNYEAQ. The chain's CDR3 is CASSLDLVDNEQFF. CDR3 in DNA: TGTGCCAGCAGCTTAGATCTTGTCGACAATGAGCAGTTCTTC.

The sample holds a few counts of this clonotype. The V gene is TRBV6-5, the J gene TRBJ1-5; D is unresolved. V lost 10 bases to trimming and J lost 5 bases, with 15 bases between them. Germline assignment: CDR1 MNHEY and CDR2 SVGAGI. This CDR3 spans 13 amino acids. CDR3 residues: CATRRFSDQPQHF. The CDR3 region has the DNA TGTGCCACCCGCCGGTTCTCCGATCAGCCCCAGCATTTT.